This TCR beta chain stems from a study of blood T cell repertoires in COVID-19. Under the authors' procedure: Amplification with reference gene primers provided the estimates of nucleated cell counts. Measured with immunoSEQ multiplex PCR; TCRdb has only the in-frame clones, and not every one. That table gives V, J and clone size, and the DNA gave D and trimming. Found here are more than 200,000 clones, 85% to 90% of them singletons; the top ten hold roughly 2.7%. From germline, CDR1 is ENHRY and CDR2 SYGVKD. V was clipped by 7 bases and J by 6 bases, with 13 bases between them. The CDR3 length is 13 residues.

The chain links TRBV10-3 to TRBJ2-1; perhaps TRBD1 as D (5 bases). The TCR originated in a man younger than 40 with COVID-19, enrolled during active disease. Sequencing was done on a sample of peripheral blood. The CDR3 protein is CAITSGSGNEQFF. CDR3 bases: TGTGCCATCACTTCAGGGTCCGGCAATGAGCAGTTCTTC.